Detailed here is one T cell receptor (beta chain). Its specificity is unknown. The record originates from a study of T cells expressing NK-cell markers. Study-wide background: Cells sorted as CD3+CD56+NKG2C+, CD3+CD56+NKG2C- and CD3+CD56-NKG2C+ T cells supplied the TCR beta repertoires. Study results and limitations: The study left the HCMV specificity of expanded NKG2C+ T cell clones unresolved.

Germline V gives CDR1 MNHNS, CDR2 SASEGT. There are 17 residues in the CDR3. 5'RACE template switching with UMIs generated TCR beta cDNA. TCRdb reanalyzed the 5' RACE reads, giving one entry per CDR3 protein sequence and no DNA. This sample's clone table lists 350,000 to 450,000 distinct CDR3 sequences. The receptor's source is a man aged 18-75 years in good health. The chain recombines TRBV6-1 with TRBJ2-7; the TCRdb D gene call, TRBD2, has no DNA to confirm it. The sequenced sample consisted of blood T cells: a sorted CD56 or NKG2C T cell subset, CD4+ or CD8+ T cells, or bulk PBMC T cells (not recorded which). The CDR3 sequence is CASSPSYGTNKGYEQYF.